This section outlines one TCR beta chain sequence together with its context. Looked up from germline, CDR1 is SNHLY and CDR2 is FYNNEI. CDR3 length: 13 amino acids. V lost 1 base and J 5 bases, leaving 6 bases between the germline ends. Clinical histories supplied by participants themselves formed the basis of cohort assignment. Assay: immunoSEQ multiplex PCR; the TCRdb copy retains only in-frame clones and omits some. The data show approximately 290,000 clones, with about nine tenths seen just once and roughly 1.1% held by the top ten. The sample belongs to a study of blood T cell repertoires in COVID-19. Study context: COVID-19 samples, acute and convalescent, were from the United States, Italy and Spain.

The receptor comes from a woman in her thirties who had recovered from COVID-19. Sequencing used PBMCs or T cells enriched from blood (not recorded which). The chain employs TRBV2 and TRBJ2-1; D is ambiguous. CDR3 DNA: TGTGCCAGCAGTGAAGTGCGGAACAATGAGCAGTTCTTC. Translated: CASSEVRNNEQFF.